This is a list of T cell receptor beta chains from one sample in a study of cytomegalovirus exposure and HLA in healthy donors. Here immunoSEQ multiplex PCR was the method, and the copy in TCRdb shows in-frame clones only, minus some. The sample carries approximately 160,000 clones, around three quarters recorded once. Sequencing used PBMCs. Source of these receptors: a woman in her forties in good health and CMV-seronegative. Both conserved end residues are part of each CDR3. The D gene is left open where the match is weak. A row's size may be missing; if present it is once, few, many or a size class.

size: once
D: TRBD1
V: TRBV28
length: 15
J: TRBJ1-2
CDR3: CASSEGQGRNYGYTF
DNA: TGTGCCAGCAGTGAGGGACAGGGTCGGAACTATGGCTACACCTTC

size: -
D: -
V: TRBV6-1
length: 11
J: TRBJ2-1
CDR3: CASQIRGEQFF
DNA: TGTGCCAGCCAAATCCGGGGGGAGCAGTTCTTC

size: -
D: -
V: TRBV5-8
length: 17
J: TRBJ2-2
CDR3: CASSLSSDSRVAGELFF
DNA: TGTGCCAGCAGCTTGTCATCTGACTCTCGGGTTGCCGGGGAGCTGTTTTTT

size: -
D: -
V: TRBV10-2
length: 13
J: TRBJ2-7
CDR3: CASSGGLSTEQYF
DNA: TGCGCCAGCAGTGGAGGACTGTCTACAGAGCAGTACTTC

size: few
D: -
V: TRBV6-1
length: 14
J: TRBJ2-1
CDR3: CASRSVPSYNEQFF
DNA: TGTGCCAGCAGGTCGGTTCCCTCCTACAATGAGCAGTTCTTC

size: -
D: -
V: TRBV11-3
length: 16
J: TRBJ1-5
CDR3: CASSLGGGGSNQPQHF
DNA: TGTGCCAGCAGCTTAGGTGGCGGGGGCAGCAATCAGCCCCAGCATTTT

size: -
D: -
V: TRBV5-1
length: 14
J: TRBJ1-3
CDR3: CASSLQGSGNTIYF
DNA: TGCGCCAGCAGCTTGCAGGGCTCTGGAAACACCATATATTTT

size: -
D: TRBD2
V: TRBV11-2
length: 14
J: TRBJ2-7
CDR3: CASSYAGTRREQYF
DNA: TGTGCCAGCAGCTACGCCGGGACTAGACGTGAGCAGTACTTC

size: -
D: -
V: TRBV18
length: 15
J: TRBJ1-2
CDR3: CASSLSGTGNYGYTF
DNA: TGTGCCAGCTCACTTTCGGGCACAGGGAACTATGGCTACACCTTC

size: few
D: TRBD2
V: TRBV7-3
length: 14
J: TRBJ2-1
CDR3: CASSPTTSENEQFF
DNA: TGTGCCAGCAGCCCCACTACTAGCGAGAATGAGCAGTTCTTC

size: -
D: -
V: TRBV11-2
length: 13
J: TRBJ1-4
CDR3: CASSLALNEKLFF
DNA: TGTGCCAGCAGCTTAGCCCTTAATGAAAAACTGTTTTTT

size: once
D: TRBD2
V: TRBV9
length: 17
J: TRBJ2-3
CDR3: CASSVASASGNPDTQYF
DNA: TGTGCCAGCAGCGTAGCTTCGGCTAGCGGGAACCCAGATACGCAGTATTTT

size: -
D: -
V: TRBV4-1
length: 16
J: TRBJ1-1
CDR3: CASSQEGEGFGTEAFF
DNA: TGCGCCAGCAGCCAAGAAGGGGAGGGTTTTGGCACTGAAGCTTTCTTT

size: -
D: -
V: TRBV7-9
length: 14
J: TRBJ2-1
CDR3: CASSFQGVYNEQFF
DNA: TGTGCCAGCAGCTTCCAGGGTGTCTACAATGAGCAGTTCTTC

size: -
D: -
V: TRBV29-1
length: 12
J: TRBJ2-5
CDR3: CSVGGSRETQYF
DNA: TGCAGCGTTGGTGGGAGTAGAGAGACCCAGTACTTC

size: -
D: -
V: TRBV28
length: 12
J: TRBJ2-5
CDR3: CASSPLQETQYF
DNA: TGTGCCAGCAGTCCCCTCCAAGAGACCCAGTACTTC

size: -
D: TRBD2
V: TRBV9
length: 16
J: TRBJ2-3
CDR3: CASSVTSGKSTDTQYF
DNA: TGTGCCAGCAGCGTGACTAGCGGGAAGAGCACAGATACGCAGTATTTT

size: few
D: TRBD2
V: TRBV18
length: 16
J: TRBJ2-2
CDR3: CASSPRLAGEPGELFF
DNA: TGTGCCAGCTCACCACGGCTAGCGGGCGAGCCCGGGGAGCTGTTTTTT

size: -
D: -
V: TRBV11-3
length: 12
J: TRBJ2-7
CDR3: CASSLEGGEQYF
DNA: TGTGCCAGCAGCTTAGAAGGAGGCGAGCAGTACTTC

size: -
D: -
V: TRBV28
length: 18
J: TRBJ1-1
CDR3: CASPPGGSLRPIYTEAFF
DNA: TGTGCCAGCCCTCCTGGGGGGTCACTTCGCCCGATTTACACTGAAGCTTTCTTT

size: few
D: TRBD2
V: TRBV6-1
length: 15
J: TRBJ2-5
CDR3: CASSFRTSSKETQYF
DNA: TGTGCCAGCAGTTTCCGGACTAGCAGCAAAGAGACCCAGTACTTC

size: few
D: -
V: TRBV18
length: 14
J: TRBJ1-2
CDR3: CASSPTGEDGGYTF
DNA: TGTGCCAGCTCACCTACCGGGGAGGACGGTGGCTACACCTTC

size: -
D: TRBD2
V: TRBV5-1
length: 15
J: TRBJ2-2
CDR3: CASSQGTSVTGELFF
DNA: TGCGCCAGCAGCCAGGGAACTAGCGTTACCGGGGAGCTGTTTTTT

size: -
D: -
V: TRBV6-1
length: 15
J: TRBJ1-2
CDR3: CASSEAGQGRYGYTF
DNA: TGTGCCAGCAGTGAAGCGGGGCAGGGCCGGTATGGCTACACCTTC

size: -
D: TRBD2
V: TRBV29-1
length: 14
J: TRBJ2-3
CDR3: CSVLTSLSTDTQYF
DNA: TGCAGCGTCCTGACTAGCCTTAGCACAGATACGCAGTATTTT

size: -
D: -
V: TRBV27
length: 16
J: TRBJ2-7
CDR3: CASSLGSSSGNYEQYF
DNA: TGTGCCAGCAGCTTAGGTAGTTCCTCAGGCAACTACGAGCAGTACTTC

size: -
D: TRBD2
V: TRBV7-9
length: 14
J: TRBJ2-2
CDR3: CASSTGLDAGELFF
DNA: TGTGCCAGCAGCACGGGACTAGACGCCGGGGAGCTGTTTTTT